The source of this TCR beta chain is a study of identical twins. Broader study findings: Sequences that were beta out-of-frame showed weaker excess twin sharing. For zero-insertion analyses, partial confounding could come from invariant MAIT and iNKT cells.

To note about this clonotype: Its antigen is as yet unknown.

Every sampled donor was Caucasian and healthy. A universal primer site came from template switching; cDNA carried unique molecular identifiers. Each CDR3 protein is one row after TCRdb ran MiXCR on the 5' RACE reads. The sample carries about 920,000 distinct CDR3 sequences, roughly an eighth recorded once. These data were likewise used in another study, on yellow fever vaccine responses in identical twins.

The specimen sequenced was PBMCs. The source of this sequence is a woman between 18 and 29 years old in good health.

The CDR3 DNA reads as TGTGCCACCGTCCGGGAATTGAACACTGAAGCTTTCTTT. This sequence encodes CATVRELNTEAFF. The chain has TRBV6-5 and TRBJ1-1; D is ambiguous. Looked up from germline, CDR1 is MNHEY and CDR2 is SVGAGI. The CDR3 sequence is 13 residues long. Trimming pared 10 bases from V and 0 bases from J, leaving 12 bases between.